This TCR beta chain was obtained from a study of cytomegalovirus exposure and HLA in healthy donors. Across the whole study: In an earlier analysis, around 100 million unique TCR beta sequences were found from 150 million to 200 million T cells. Study conclusions and caveats: In a later analysis, TCR beta V- and J-gene trimming showed a link to a missense DCLRE1C variant. Most TCR sequences proved rare, with some public TCRs found in many donors.

Turning to this clone: The target antigen is unknown.

Trimming removed 1 base from V and 3 bases from J, with 9 bases in between. The CDR3 consists of 14 residues. Per the germline V gene, CDR1 is LGHNA and CDR2 is YNFKEQ. The PCR employed 60 Vbeta primers together with 13 Jbeta primers. Repertoires were generated with immunoSEQ multiplex PCR, while TCRdb's copy carries only in-frame clones and drops some. The data show around 120,000 clones, with roughly 80% seen just once and 4.5% to 5% held by the top ten. The TCR comes from a man aged 45-65 years in good health and CMV-seropositive. The J gene is TRBJ1-2, the V gene TRBV4-2; D is ambiguous. Input material: PBMCs. CDR3 protein: CASSQAELDYGYTF. The DNA for the CDR3 is TGTGCCAGCAGCCAAGCTGAGTTGGACTATGGCTACACCTTC.